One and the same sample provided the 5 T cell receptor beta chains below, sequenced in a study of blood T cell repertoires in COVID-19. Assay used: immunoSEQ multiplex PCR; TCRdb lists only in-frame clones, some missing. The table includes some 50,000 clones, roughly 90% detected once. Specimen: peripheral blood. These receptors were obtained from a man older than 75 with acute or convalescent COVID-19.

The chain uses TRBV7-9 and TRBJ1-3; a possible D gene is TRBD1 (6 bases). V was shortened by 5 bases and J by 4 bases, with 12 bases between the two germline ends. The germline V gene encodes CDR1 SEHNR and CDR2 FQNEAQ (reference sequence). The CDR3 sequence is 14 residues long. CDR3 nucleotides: TGTGCCAGCAGCCCTATCGGACAGGGAAACACCATATATTTT. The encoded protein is CASSPIGQGNTIYF. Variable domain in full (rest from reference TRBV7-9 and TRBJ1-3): DTGVSQNPRHKITKRGQNVTFRCDPISEHNRLYWYRQTLGQGPEFLTYFQNEAQLEKSRLLSDRFSAERPKGSFSTLEIQRTEQGDSAMYLCASSPIGQGNTIYFGEGSWLTVV.

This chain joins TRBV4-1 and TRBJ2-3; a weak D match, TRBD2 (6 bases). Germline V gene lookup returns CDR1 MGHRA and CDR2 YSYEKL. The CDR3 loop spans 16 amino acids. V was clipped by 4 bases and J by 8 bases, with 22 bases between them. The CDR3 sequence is CASSPLGSSGQGTQYF. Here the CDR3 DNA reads TGCGCCAGCAGCCCCCTCGGGAGCTCGGGGCAGGGTACGCAGTATTTT.

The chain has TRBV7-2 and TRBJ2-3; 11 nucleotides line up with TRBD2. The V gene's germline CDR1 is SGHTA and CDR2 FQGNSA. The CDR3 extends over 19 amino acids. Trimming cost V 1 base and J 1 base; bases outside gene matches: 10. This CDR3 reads CASSLVPSGGRFGTDTQYF. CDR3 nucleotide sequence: TGTGCCAGCAGCTTAGTTCCTAGCGGGGGGAGGTTTGGCACAGATACGCAGTATTTT.

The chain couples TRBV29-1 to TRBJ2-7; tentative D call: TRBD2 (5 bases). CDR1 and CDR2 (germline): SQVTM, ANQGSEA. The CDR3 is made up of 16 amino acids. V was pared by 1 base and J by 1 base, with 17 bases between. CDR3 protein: CSVEGVGVSGSYEQYF. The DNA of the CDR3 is TGCAGCGTTGAAGGGGTCGGGGTCTCGGGGTCCTACGAGCAGTACTTC.

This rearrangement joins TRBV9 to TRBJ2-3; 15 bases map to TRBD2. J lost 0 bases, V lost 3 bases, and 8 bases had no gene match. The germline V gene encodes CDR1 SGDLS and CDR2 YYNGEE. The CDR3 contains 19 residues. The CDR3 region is CASSAGTSGGMASTDTQYF. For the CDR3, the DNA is TGTGCCAGCAGCGCCGGGACTAGCGGGGGGATGGCAAGCACAGATACGCAGTATTTT.